This T cell receptor (beta chain) is drawn from a study of PD-1 blockade in classical Hodgkin lymphoma. Study context: A 3 mg/kg intravenous dose of nivolumab was received by patients every 2 weeks.

On this clone: As yet, its antigen is unknown.

CDR1 and CDR2 (germline): SGHAT, FQNNGV. V was cut by 6 bases and J by 4 bases, with 12 bases left in between. This CDR3 contains 13 residues. Study findings and constraints: Causes of the repertoire differences remain undefined, possibly disease activity or prior therapy.

Time point noted: cycle 4 day 1 (C4D1), after more than five weeks of nivolumab. Each patient relapsed following autologous stem cell transplantation, and prior brentuximab vedotin exposure differed. Magnetic negative selection was used to purify CD4+ T cells from thawed PBMCs. Sequenced by immunoSEQ multiplex PCR; TCRdb stores in-frame clones only, minus some. The data contain 4,500 to 6,000 clones, 79% of them seen just once; the ten biggest clones take up around 3.6%. The genes are TRBV11-2 and TRBJ1-2; possibly TRBD1 for D (5 bases). This receptor was obtained from a human donor with classical Hodgkin lymphoma. The sequencing here drew on CD4+ T cells from blood, taken before the fourth cycle of nivolumab. CDR3 region: CASRSNRIYGYTF. CDR3 nucleotide sequence: TGTGCCAGCAGATCCAACAGGATCTATGGCTACACCTTC.